The 10 T cell receptor beta chains listed next were all sequenced from one sample in a study of OX40 agonist ivuxolimab in advanced cancers. Measured with immunoSEQ multiplex PCR; TCRdb has only the in-frame clones, and not every one. The sample yields about 78,000 clones, about 91% seen once. The sequences come from CD4+ or CD8+ T cells sorted from blood, collected in a trial of the OX40 agonist ivuxolimab. These receptors all come from an adult with an advanced solid tumor such as melanoma, head and neck, liver or kidney cancer.

This chain uses TRBV18 with TRBJ2-1, with D unclear. This CDR3 spans 16 amino acids. Germline assignment: CDR1 KGHSH and CDR2 LQKENI. Trimming pared 5 bases from V and 0 bases from J, leaving 14 bases between. The CDR3 sequence is CASSSLATSSYNEQFF. The CDR3 DNA reads as TGTGCCAGCTCATCCTTGGCCACGAGCTCCTACAATGAGCAGTTCTTC.

The chain joins TRBV28 to TRBJ2-3; 13 positions agree with TRBD2. CDR1 and CDR2 from the germline V gene are MDHEN and SYDVKM. Trimming at V came to 4 bases and at J to 2 bases, leaving 6 bases not matched to a gene. This CDR3 has 17 residues. CDR3 coding DNA: TGTGCCAGCAGTTCAGGGGGGACTAGCGGGACCACAGATACGCAGTATTTT. Its translation: CASSSGGTSGTTDTQYF.

This chain uses TRBV6-1 with TRBJ1-3; D is unresolved. V was pared by 3 bases and J by 0 bases, with 18 bases between. Germline V CDR1 and CDR2: MNHNS, SASEGT. This CDR3 is built from 18 residues. The CDR3 DNA reads TGTGCCAGCAGTGACCGAGGTTTAGGGCACCGCTCTGGAAACACCATATATTTT. This sequence encodes CASSDRGLGHRSGNTIYF.

The V gene is TRBV18, the J gene TRBJ2-5; 11 nucleotides line up with TRBD2. Germline CDR1 and CDR2: KGHSH and LQKENI. With 3 bases clipped from V and 3 bases from J, the junction kept 3 bases outside the gene matches. The CDR3 has 15 amino acids. CDR3 DNA sequence: TGTGCCAGCTCACCTACTAGCGGGGGAGAAGAGACCCAGTACTTC. Protein product: CASSPTSGGEETQYF.

The V call is TRBV7-2, the J call TRBJ1-6; D call uncertain. The germline V gene encodes CDR1 SGHTA and CDR2 FQGNSA. With 0 bases removed from V and 10 bases from J, the gap between germline ends came to 7 bases. The CDR3 is 13 amino acids. CDR3 nucleotides: TGTGCCAGCAGCTTAGCGCGGAAATCACCCCTCCACTTT. Translation gives CASSLARKSPLHF.

This rearrangement joins TRBV27 to TRBJ1-1; D uncertain. Germline-derived CDR1 and CDR2 are MNHEY and SMNVEV (reference sequence). V gave up 7 bases and J gave up 5 bases, with 14 bases separating them. The CDR3 consists of 13 residues. The CDR3 bases are TGTGCCAGCAACCGCCTCGGGAAAACTGAAGCTTTCTTT. Translating gives CASNRLGKTEAFF.

The rearrangement uses TRBV10-3 and TRBJ2-7; D might be TRBD2 (6 bases). This CDR3 has 14 amino acids. V dropped 6 bases and J dropped 6 bases, with 18 bases sitting between them. Germline loops: CDR1 ENHRY, CDR2 SYGVKD. The CDR3 here is CAISPRESVGEQYF. The CDR3 DNA reads TGTGCCATCAGCCCTCGGGAGAGTGTTGGCGAGCAGTACTTC.

This clone occurred once. The J gene is TRBJ1-4, the V gene TRBV5-1; unclear D gene. Germline CDR1 and CDR2: SGHRS and YFSETQ. There are 14 residues in the CDR3. V was trimmed by 3 bases and J by 8 bases, leaving 14 bases between them. This CDR3 reads CASSSGSPGEKLFF. CDR3 coding DNA: TGCGCCAGCAGCTCGGGGTCTCCCGGCGAAAAACTGTTTTTT.

The chain couples TRBV5-1 to TRBJ2-7; no reliable D call. The V end was cut by 0 bases, the J end by 3 bases, with 7 bases between. The length of the CDR3 is 13 residues. The V gene's germline CDR1 is SGHRS and CDR2 YFSETQ. CDR3 DNA: TGCGCCAGCAGCTTGGTCAGATTCTACGAGCAGTACTTC. This sequence encodes CASSLVRFYEQYF. The full variable domain, completed using reference TRBV5-1 and TRBJ2-7, is KAGVTQTPRYLIKTRGQQVTLSCSPISGHRSVSWYQQTPGQGLQFLFEYFSETQRNKGNFPGRFSGRQFSNSRSEMNVSTLELGDSALYLCASSLVRFYEQYFGPGTRLTVT.

This chain joins TRBV6-6 and TRBJ2-1, with 13 bases matching TRBD2. The CDR3 sequence is 14 residues long. In germline, CDR1 is MNHNY, CDR2 SVGAGI (reference sequence). Germline trimming cut 6 bases from V and 7 bases from J; bases unmatched to any gene: 3. The CDR3 DNA reads as TGTGCCAGCAGAACTAGCGGGGGGGCAAATGAGCAGTTCTTC. Translating it yields CASRTSGGANEQFF.